The clone carrying this TCR beta chain appeared many times. One entry per CDR3 protein results from TCRdb running MiXCR on the RT-PCR reads. The table shows about 680,000 distinct CDR3 sequences, with 13% to 15% occurring only once. V was pared by 8 bases and J by 1 base, with 9 bases of the junction left unmatched. This CDR3 is built from 15 residues. From germline, CDR1 is MNHEY and CDR2 SVGAGI. The chain uses TRBV6-5 and TRBJ1-1, with 8 bases identical to TRBD1. Material: memory CD4+ T cells from blood. This TCR was recovered from a female donor in good health, serving as a healthy control. This chain's CDR3 is CASVDHDRGNTEAFF. Here the CDR3 DNA reads TGTGCCAGCGTAGACCATGACAGGGGGAACACTGAAGCTTTCTTT.